This TCR beta chain was documented in a study of Ad26.COV2.S vaccination and SARS-CoV-2 variants. Across the whole study: Dosing was one shot or two shots 56 days apart.

Treatment of the sample: around 19 received Ad26.COV2.S at low or high dose, single or two shots; 5 received placebo; per-sample allocation not given. Sampling was done on day 63 after the first vaccine or placebo injection. An adult of 18-55 years in Boston served as donor. Participants' vaccine, an Ad26 vector, delivered Wuhan-strain SARS-CoV-2 spike. The study's findings and limits: The TCR-based breadth and depth measures might underestimate overall T cell responses.

Assay used: immunoSEQ multiplex PCR; TCRdb lists only in-frame clones, some missing. The sample has a few hundred thousand clones, roughly 88% seen once. This clone was counted between two and nine times. What it recognizes is unknown. The V segment lost 2 bases and the J segment 5 bases; nucleotides outside the gene matches: 3. The CDR3 consists of 15 residues. Per germline, CDR1 SGHDN and CDR2 FVKESK. This clonotype originated in a person between 18 and 65 years old who received the Ad26.COV2.S COVID-19 vaccine or a placebo. This material consisted of peripheral blood, taken in a trial of Ad26.COV2.S vaccine versus placebo. The chain is built from TRBV14 and TRBJ1-4; 9 bases are shared with TRBD1. CDR3 in amino acids: CASSQTGGRNEKLFF. The CDR3 DNA follows: TGTGCCAGCAGCCAAACAGGGGGCCGGAATGAAAAACTGTTTTTT.